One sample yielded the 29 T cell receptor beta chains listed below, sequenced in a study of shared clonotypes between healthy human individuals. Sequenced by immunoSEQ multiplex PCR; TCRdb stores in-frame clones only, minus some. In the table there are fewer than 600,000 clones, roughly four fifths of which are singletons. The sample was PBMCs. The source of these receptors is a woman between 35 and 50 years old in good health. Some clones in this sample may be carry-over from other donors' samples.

The CDR3 bases are TGTGCCAGCAGCTTAAGCTCCGCTCGCACAGATACGCAGTATTTT. Its protein product is CASSLSSARTDTQYF. The rearrangement links TRBV7-3 to TRBJ2-3, with D hard to call. This CDR3 has 15 residues. The germline gives CDR1 SGHTA, CDR2 FQGTGA. Trimming stripped 1 base from V and 1 base from J, with 9 bases between.

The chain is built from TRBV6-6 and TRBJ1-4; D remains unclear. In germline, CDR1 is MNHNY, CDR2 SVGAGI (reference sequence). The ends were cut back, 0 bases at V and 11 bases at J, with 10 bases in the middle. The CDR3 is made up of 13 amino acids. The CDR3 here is CASSYSIGFKLFF. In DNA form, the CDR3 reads TGTGCCAGCAGTTACTCTATTGGGTTCAAACTGTTTTTT.

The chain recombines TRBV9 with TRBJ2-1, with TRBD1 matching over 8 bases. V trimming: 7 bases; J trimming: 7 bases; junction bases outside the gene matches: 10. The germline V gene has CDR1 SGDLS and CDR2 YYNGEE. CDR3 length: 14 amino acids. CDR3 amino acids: CASGLGQGYNEQFF. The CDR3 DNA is TGTGCCAGCGGCCTAGGACAGGGTTATAATGAGCAGTTCTTC.

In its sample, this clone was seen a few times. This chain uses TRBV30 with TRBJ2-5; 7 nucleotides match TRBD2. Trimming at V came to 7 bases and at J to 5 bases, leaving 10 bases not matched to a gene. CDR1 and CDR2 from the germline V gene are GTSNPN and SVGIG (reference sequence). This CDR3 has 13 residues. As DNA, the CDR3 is TGTGCCTCCAGACTAGCCGCCGGGGAGACCCAGTACTTC. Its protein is CASRLAAGETQYF.

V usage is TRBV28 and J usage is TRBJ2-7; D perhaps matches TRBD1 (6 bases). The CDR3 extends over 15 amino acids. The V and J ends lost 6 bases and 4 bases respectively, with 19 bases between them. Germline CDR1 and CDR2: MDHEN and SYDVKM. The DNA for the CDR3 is TGTGCCAGCAGCACCCCCCGGACAGCTCCTTACGAGCAGTACTTC. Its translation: CASSTPRTAPYEQYF.

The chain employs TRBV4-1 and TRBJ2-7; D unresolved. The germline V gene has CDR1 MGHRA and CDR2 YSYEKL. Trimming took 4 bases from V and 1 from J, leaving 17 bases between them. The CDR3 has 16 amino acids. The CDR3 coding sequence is TGCGCCAGCAGCCTCTCAAGGGCAGTTGCTTCCTACGAGCAGTACTTC. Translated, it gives CASSLSRAVASYEQYF.

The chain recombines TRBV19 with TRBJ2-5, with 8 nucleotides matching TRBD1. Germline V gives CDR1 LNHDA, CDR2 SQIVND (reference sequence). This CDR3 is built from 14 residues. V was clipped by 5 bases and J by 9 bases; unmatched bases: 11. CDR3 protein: CASSPGGRGWPQYF. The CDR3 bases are TGTGCCAGTAGTCCAGGGGGCAGGGGGTGGCCCCAGTACTTC.

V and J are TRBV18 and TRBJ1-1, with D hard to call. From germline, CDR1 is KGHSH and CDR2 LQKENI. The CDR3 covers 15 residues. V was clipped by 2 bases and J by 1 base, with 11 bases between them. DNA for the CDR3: TGTGCCAGCTCACCAATACCCGGAGGGAACACTGAAGCTTTCTTT. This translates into CASSPIPGGNTEAFF.

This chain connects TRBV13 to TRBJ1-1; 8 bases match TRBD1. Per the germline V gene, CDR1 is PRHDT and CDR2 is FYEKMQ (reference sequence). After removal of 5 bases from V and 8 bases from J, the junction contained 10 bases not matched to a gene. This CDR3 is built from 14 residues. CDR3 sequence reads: CASSQGTGEWEAFF. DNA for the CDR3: TGTGCCAGCAGCCAAGGGACAGGAGAATGGGAAGCTTTCTTT.

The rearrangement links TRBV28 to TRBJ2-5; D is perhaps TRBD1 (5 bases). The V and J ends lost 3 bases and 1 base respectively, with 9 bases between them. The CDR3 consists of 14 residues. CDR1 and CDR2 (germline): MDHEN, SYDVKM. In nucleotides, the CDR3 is TGTGCCAGCAGTTTGGGGCCCTCCCAAGAGACCCAGTACTTC. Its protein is CASSLGPSQETQYF.

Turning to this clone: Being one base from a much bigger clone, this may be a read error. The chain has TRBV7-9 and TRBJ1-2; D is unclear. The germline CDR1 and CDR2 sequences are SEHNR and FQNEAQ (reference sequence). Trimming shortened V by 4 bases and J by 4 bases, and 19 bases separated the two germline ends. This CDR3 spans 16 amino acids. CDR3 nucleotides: TGTGCCAGCAGCTCCTATCAGGCGGAAAACTCCTATGGCTACACCTTC. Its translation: CASSSYQAENSYGYTF. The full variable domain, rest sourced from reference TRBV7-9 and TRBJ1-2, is DTGVSQNPRHKITKRGQNVTFRCDPISEHNRLYWYRQTLGQGPEFLTYFQNEAQLEKSRLLSDRFSAERPKGSFSTLEIQRTEQGDSAMYLCASSSYQAENSYGYTFGSGTRLTVV.

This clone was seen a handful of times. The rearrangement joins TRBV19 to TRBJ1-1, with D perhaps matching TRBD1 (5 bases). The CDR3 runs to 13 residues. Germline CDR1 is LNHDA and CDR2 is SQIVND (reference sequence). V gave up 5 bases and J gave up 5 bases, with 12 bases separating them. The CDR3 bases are TGTGCCAGTAGTCGGGCAGGGATGACTGAAGCTTTCTTT. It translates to CASSRAGMTEAFF.

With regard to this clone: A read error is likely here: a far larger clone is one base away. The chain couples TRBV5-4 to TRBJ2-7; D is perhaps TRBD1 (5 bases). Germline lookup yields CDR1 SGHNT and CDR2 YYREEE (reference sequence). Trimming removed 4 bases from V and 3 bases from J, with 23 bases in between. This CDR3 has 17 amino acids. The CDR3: CASSEGQTFGPIYEQYF. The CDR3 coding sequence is TGTGCCAGCAGCGAAGGACAAACCTTCGGGCCGATCTACGAGCAGTACTTC. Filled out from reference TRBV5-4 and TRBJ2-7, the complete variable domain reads ETGVTQSPTHLIKTRGQQVTLRCSSQSGHNTVSWYQQALGQGPQFIFQYYREEENGRGNFPPRFSGLQFPNYSSELNVNALELDDSALYLCASSEGQTFGPIYEQYFGPGTRLTVT.

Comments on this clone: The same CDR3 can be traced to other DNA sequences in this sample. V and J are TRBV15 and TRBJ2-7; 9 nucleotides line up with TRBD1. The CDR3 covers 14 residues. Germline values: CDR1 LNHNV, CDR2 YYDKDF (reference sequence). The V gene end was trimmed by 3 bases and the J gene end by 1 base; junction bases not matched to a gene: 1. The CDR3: CATSRGQGSYEQYF. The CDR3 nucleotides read TGTGCCACCAGCAGGGGACAGGGTTCCTACGAGCAGTACTTC.

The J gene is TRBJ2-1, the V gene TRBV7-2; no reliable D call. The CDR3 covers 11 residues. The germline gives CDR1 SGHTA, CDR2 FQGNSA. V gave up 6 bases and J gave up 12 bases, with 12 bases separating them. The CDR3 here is CASSPRIGQFF. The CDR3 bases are TGTGCCAGCAGTCCTAGGATTGGGCAGTTCTTC.

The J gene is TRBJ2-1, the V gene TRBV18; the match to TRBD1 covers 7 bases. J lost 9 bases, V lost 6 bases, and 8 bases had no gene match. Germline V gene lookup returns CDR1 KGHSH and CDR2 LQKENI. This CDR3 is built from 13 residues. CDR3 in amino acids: CASSLGQDGEQFF. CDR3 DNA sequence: TGTGCCAGCTCCCTAGGACAGGACGGTGAGCAGTTCTTC.

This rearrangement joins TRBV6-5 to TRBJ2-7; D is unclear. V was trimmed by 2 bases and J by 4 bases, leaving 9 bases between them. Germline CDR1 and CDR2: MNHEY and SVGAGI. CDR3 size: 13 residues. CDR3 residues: CASSYRAGYEQYF. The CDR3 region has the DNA TGTGCCAGCAGTTACCGGGCCGGGTACGAGCAGTACTTC.

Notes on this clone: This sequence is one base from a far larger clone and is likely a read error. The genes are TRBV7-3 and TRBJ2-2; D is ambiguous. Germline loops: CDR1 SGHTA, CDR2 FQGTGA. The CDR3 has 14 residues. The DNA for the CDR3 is TGTGCCTGCAGCTTACCTAGGCACACCGGGGAGCTGTTTTTT. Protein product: CACSLPRHTGELFF.

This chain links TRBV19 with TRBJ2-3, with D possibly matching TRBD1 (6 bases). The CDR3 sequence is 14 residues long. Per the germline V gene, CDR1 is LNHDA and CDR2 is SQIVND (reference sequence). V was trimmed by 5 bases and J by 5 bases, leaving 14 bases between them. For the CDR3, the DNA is TGTGCCAGTAGTGAGAACAGGGAAATAGATACGCAGTATTTT. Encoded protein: CASSENREIDTQYF.

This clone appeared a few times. CDR3 residues: CASSTTGTSEKLFF. The CDR3 DNA reads TGTGCCAGCAGTACGACAGGGACCAGCGAAAAACTGTTTTTT. The J gene is TRBJ1-4, the V gene TRBV27; 7 bases are shared with TRBD1. V dropped 5 bases and J dropped 8; count of bases not matched to a gene: 8. Germline V lookup: CDR1 MNHEY, CDR2 SMNVEV (reference sequence). This CDR3 region has 14 residues.

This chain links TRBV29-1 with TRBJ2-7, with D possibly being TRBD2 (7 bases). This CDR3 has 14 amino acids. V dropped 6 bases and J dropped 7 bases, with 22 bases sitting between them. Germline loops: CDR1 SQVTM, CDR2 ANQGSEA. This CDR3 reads CSVQRRGGSGEQYF. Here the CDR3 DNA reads TGCAGCGTCCAACGAAGGGGGGGGTCGGGTGAGCAGTACTTC.

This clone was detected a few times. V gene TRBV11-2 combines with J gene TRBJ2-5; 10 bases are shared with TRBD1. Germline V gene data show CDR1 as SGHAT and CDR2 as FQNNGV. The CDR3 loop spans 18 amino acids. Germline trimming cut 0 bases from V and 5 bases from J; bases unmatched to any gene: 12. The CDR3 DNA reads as TGTGCCAGCAGCTTAGATTTCAAGGACAGGGGGAGTTGGGAGACCCAGTACTTC. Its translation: CASSLDFKDRGSWETQYF.

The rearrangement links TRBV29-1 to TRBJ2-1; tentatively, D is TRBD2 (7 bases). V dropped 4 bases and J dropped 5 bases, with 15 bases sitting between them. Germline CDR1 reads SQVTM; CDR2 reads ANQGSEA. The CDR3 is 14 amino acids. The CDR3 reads CSVGGGYEHNEQFF. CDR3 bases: TGCAGCGTTGGGGGGGGCTACGAGCACAATGAGCAGTTCTTC.

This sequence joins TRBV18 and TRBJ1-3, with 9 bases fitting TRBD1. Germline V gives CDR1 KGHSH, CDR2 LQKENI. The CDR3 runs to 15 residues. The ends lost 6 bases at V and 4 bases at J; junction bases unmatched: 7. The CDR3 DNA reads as TGTGCCAGCTCTCCCGGGACAGGGTTCGGAAACACCATATATTTT. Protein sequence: CASSPGTGFGNTIYF.

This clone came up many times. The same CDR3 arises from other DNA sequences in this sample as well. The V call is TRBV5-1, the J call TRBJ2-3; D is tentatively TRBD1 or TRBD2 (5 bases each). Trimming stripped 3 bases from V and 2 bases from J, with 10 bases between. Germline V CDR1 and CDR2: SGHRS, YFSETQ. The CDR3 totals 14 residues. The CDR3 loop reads CASSWMGDTDTQYF. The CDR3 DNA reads TGCGCCAGCAGCTGGATGGGGGACACAGATACGCAGTATTTT.

The CDR3 DNA follows: TGTGCCAGCTCACCACCGGGACTAGCTTTGCAAGGGGATACGCAGTATTTT. The encoded protein is CASSPPGLALQGDTQYF. This sequence joins TRBV18 and TRBJ2-3; 9 nucleotides match TRBD2. The CDR3 is 17 amino acids. With V trimmed by 0 bases and J by 6 bases, 10 bases remained unmatched. Germline CDR1 reads KGHSH; CDR2 reads LQKENI.

The CDR3 coding sequence is TGTGCCAGCAGCCCAGGGACTAGCGGGAGCCAAGAGACCCAGTACTTC. It encodes CASSPGTSGSQETQYF. The V call is TRBV11-3, the J call TRBJ2-5, with TRBD2 identical over 14 bases. The germline gives CDR1 SGHNT, CDR2 YENEEA. The CDR3 is 16 amino acids. V lost 5 bases to trimming and J lost 1 base; unmatched junction nucleotides: 3.

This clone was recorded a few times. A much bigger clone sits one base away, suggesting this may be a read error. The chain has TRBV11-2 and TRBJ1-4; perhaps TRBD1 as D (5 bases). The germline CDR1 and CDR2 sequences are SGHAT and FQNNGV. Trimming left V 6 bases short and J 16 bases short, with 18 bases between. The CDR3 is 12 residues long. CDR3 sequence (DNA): TGTGCCAGCAGGGACGCAGGGAGGGGACCGTTTTTT. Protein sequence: CASRDAGRGPFF.

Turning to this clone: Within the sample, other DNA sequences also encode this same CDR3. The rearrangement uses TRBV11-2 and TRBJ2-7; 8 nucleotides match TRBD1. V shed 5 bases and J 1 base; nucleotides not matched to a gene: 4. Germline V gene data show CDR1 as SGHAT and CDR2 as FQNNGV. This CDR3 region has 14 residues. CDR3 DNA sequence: TGTGCCAGCAGCCCAGGGGGCTCTTCCTACGAGCAGTACTTC. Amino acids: CASSPGGSSYEQYF.